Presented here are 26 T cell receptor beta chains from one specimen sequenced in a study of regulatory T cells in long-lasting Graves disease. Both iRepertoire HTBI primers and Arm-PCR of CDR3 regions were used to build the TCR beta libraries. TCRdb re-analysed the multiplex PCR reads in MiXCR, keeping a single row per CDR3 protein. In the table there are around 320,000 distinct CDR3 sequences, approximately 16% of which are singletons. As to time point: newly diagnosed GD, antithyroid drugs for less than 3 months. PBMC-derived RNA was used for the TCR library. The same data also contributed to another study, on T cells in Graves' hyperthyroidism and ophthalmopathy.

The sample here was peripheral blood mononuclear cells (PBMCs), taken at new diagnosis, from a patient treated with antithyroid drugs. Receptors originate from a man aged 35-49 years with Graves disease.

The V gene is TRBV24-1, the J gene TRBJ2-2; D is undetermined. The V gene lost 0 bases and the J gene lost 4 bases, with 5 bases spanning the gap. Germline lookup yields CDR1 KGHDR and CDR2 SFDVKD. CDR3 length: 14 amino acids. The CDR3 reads CATSDLTLTGELFF. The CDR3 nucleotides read TGTGCCACCAGTGATTTGACACTCACCGGGGAGCTGTTTTTT.

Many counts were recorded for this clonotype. CDR3 sequence: CASSQDMGQGNQETQYF. CDR3 DNA sequence: TGTGCCAGCAGCCAAGATATGGGACAGGGGAACCAAGAGACCCAGTACTTC. V usage is TRBV4-2 and J usage is TRBJ2-5, with 10 nucleotides matching TRBD1. The CDR3 is made up of 17 amino acids. V shed 0 bases, J shed 0 bases, and the junction held 4 bases outside the gene matches. Germline CDR1 and CDR2: LGHNA and YNFKEQ.

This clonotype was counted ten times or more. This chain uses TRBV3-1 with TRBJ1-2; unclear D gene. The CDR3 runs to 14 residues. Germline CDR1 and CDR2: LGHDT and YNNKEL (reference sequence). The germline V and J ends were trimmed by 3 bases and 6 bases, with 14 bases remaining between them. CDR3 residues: CASSQRDRAHGYTF. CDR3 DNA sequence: TGTGCCAGCAGCCAGCGGGATAGAGCGCATGGCTACACCTTC.

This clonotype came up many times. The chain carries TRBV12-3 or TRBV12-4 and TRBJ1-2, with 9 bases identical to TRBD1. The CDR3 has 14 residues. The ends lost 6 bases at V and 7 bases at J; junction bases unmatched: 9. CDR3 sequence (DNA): TGTGCCAGCAGACAACAGGGGGCAGGAGTTGGCTACACCTTC. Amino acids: CASRQQGAGVGYTF.

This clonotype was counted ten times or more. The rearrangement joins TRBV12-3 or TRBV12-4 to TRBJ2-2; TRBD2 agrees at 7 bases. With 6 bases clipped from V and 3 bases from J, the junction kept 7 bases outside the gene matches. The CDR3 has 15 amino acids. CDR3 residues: CASRLGGGDTGELFF. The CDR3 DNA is TGTGCCAGCAGGCTGGGGGGAGGGGACACCGGGGAGCTGTTTTTT.

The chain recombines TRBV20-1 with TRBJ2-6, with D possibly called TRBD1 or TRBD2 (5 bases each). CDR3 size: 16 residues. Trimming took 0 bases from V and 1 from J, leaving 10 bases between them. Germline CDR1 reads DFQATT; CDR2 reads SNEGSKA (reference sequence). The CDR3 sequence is CSARDRGVSGANVLTF. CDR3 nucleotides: TGCAGTGCTAGAGATCGAGGGGTGTCTGGGGCCAACGTCCTGACTTTC.

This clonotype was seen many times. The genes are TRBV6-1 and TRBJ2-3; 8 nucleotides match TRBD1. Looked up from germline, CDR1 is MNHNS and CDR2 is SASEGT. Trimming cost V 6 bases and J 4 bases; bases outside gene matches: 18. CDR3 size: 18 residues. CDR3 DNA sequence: TGTGCCAGCAGGACCCAGCCAGGAGGGACAGGCGGTCCAGATACGCAGTATTTT. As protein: CASRTQPGGTGGPDTQYF.

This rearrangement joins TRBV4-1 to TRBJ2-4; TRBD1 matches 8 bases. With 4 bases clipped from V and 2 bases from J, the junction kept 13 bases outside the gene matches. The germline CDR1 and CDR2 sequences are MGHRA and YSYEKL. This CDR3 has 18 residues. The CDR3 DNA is TGCGCCAGCAGCCTAATAGTCCCCCGGACAGGGACCAAAAACATTCAGTACTTC. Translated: CASSLIVPRTGTKNIQYF.

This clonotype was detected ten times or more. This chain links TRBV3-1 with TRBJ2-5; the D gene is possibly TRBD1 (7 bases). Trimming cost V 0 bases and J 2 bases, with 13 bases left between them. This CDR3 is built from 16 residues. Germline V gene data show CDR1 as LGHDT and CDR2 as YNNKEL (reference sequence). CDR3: CASSQDQTGTQETQYF. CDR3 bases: TGTGCCAGCAGCCAAGATCAGACAGGGACTCAAGAGACCCAGTACTTC.

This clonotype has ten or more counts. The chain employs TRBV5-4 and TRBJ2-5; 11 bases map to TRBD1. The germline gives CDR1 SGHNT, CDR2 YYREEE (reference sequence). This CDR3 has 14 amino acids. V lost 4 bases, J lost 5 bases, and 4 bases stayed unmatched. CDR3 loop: CASSEDRGRETQYF. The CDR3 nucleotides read TGTGCCAGCAGCGAGGACAGGGGGCGGGAGACCCAGTACTTC.

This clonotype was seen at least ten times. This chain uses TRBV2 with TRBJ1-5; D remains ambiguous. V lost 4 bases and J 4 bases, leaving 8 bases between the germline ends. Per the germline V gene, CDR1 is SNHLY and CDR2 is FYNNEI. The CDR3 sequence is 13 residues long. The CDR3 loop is CASSGDLNQPQHF. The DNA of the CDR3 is TGTGCCAGCAGTGGTGACCTAAATCAGCCCCAGCATTTT. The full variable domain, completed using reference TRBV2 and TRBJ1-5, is EPEVTQTPSHQVTQMGQEVILRCVPISNHLYFYWYRQILGQKVEFLVSFYNNEISEKSEIFDDQFSVERPDGSNFTLKIRSTKLEDSAMYFCASSGDLNQPQHFGDGTRLSIL.

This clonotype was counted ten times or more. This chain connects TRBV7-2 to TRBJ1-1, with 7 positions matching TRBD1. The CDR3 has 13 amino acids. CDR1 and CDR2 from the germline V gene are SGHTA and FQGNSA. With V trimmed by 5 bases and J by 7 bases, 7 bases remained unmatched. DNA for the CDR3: TGTGCCAGCAGCAACCGGGACAGAATTGAAGCTTTCTTT. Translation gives CASSNRDRIEAFF.

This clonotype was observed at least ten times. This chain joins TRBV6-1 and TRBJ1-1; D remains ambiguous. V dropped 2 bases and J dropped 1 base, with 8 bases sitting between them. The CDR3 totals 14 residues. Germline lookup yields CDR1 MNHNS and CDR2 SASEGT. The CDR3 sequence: CASSEIAGNTEAFF. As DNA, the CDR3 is TGTGCCAGCAGTGAAATTGCAGGGAACACTGAAGCTTTCTTT.

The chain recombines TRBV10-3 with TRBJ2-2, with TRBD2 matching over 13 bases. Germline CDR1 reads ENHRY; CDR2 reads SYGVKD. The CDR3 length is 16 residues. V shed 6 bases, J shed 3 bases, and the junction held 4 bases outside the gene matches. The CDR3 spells CAISRTSGGHTGELFF. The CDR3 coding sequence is TGTGCCATCAGCAGGACTAGCGGGGGCCACACCGGGGAGCTGTTTTTT.

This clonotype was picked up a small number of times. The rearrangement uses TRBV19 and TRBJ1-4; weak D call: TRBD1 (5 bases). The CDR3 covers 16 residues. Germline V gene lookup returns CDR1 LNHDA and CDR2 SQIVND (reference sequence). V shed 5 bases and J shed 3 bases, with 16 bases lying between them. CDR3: CASSPWGRASNEKLFF. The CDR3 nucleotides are TGTGCCAGTAGTCCCTGGGGGAGGGCGTCTAATGAAAAACTGTTTTTT.

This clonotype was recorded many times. The chain's CDR3 is CASSSPDRGQNEQYF. CDR3 DNA sequence: TGCGCCAGCAGCTCCCCGGACAGGGGGCAAAACGAGCAGTACTTC. The chain joins TRBV5-1 to TRBJ2-7; 11 bases map to TRBD1. Germline values: CDR1 SGHRS, CDR2 YFSETQ. This CDR3 is built from 15 residues. V dropped 3 bases and J dropped 5; count of bases not matched to a gene: 7. Full variable domain (rest looked up from reference TRBV5-1 and TRBJ2-7): KAGVTQTPRYLIKTRGQQVTLSCSPISGHRSVSWYQQTPGQGLQFLFEYFSETQRNKGNFPGRFSGRQFSNSRSEMNVSTLELGDSALYLCASSSPDRGQNEQYFGPGTRLTVT.

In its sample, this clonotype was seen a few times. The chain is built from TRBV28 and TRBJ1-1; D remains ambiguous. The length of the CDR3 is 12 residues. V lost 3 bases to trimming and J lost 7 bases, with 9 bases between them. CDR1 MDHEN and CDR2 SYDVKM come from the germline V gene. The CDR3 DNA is TGTGCCAGCAGTTTCCGGGCCCGTGAAGCTTTCTTT. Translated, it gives CASSFRAREAFF.

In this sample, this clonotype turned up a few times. Here the CDR3 DNA reads TGTGCCAGCAGTTTGGGACGCTACAGGGCCACTGAAGCTTTCTTT. This sequence encodes CASSLGRYRATEAFF. V is TRBV6-5 and J is TRBJ1-1, with TRBD1 as a possible D gene (6 bases). V lost 4 bases to trimming and J lost 4 bases, with 16 bases between them. The germline V gene has CDR1 MNHEY and CDR2 SVGAGI. This CDR3 has 15 amino acids.

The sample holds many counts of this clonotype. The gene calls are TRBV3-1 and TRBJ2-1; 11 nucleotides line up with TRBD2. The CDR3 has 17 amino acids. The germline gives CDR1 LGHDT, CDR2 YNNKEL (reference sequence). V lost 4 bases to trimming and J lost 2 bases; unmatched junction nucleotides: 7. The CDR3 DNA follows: TGTGCCAGCAGCCTCTATAGCGGGGGGGCCACCTACAATGAGCAGTTCTTC. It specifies CASSLYSGGATYNEQFF.

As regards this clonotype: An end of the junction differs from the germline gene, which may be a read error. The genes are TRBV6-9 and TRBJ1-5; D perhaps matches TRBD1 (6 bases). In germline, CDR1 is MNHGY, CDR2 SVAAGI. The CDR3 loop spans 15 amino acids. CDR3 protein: CASSYGTPGNLPQHF. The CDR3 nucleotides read TGTGCCAGCAGTTACGGGACACCAGGCAATCTGCCCCAGCATTTT.

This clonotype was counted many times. DNA for the CDR3: TGTGCCAGCAGTGAAGCGCGGGGGAGGGTACGAGGCTACACCTTC. Translating it yields CASSEARGRVRGYTF. V gene TRBV2 combines with J gene TRBJ1-2, with D possibly being TRBD1 (5 bases). The CDR3 contains 15 residues. V was shortened by 0 bases and J by 8 bases, with 16 bases between the two germline ends. Germline CDR1 reads SNHLY; CDR2 reads FYNNEI.

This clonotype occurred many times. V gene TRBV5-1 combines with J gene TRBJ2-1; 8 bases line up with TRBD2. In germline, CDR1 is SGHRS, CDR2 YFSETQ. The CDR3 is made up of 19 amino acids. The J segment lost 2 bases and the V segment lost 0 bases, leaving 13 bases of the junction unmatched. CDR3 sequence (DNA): TGCGCCAGCAGCTTGGGCTCGGGGGGGGGGCCCCTCACCTACAATGAGCAGTTCTTC. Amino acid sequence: CASSLGSGGGPLTYNEQFF. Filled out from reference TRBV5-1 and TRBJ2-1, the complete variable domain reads KAGVTQTPRYLIKTRGQQVTLSCSPISGHRSVSWYQQTPGQGLQFLFEYFSETQRNKGNFPGRFSGRQFSNSRSEMNVSTLELGDSALYLCASSLGSGGGPLTYNEQFFGPGTRLTVL.

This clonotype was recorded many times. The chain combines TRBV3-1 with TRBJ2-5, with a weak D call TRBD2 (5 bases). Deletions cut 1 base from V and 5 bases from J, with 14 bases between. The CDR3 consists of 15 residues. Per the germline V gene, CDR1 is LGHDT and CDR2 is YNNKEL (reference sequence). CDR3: CASSQGSTSQETQYF. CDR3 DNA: TGTGCCAGCAGCCAAGGGAGCACTAGTCAGGAGACCCAGTACTTC.

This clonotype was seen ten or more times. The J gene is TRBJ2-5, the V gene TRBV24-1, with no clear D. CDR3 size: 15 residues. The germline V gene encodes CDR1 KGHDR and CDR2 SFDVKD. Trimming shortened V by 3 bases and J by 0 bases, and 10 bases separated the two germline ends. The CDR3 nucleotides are TGTGCCACCAGTGATCCTGACCGGTACCAAGAGACCCAGTACTTC. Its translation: CATSDPDRYQETQYF.

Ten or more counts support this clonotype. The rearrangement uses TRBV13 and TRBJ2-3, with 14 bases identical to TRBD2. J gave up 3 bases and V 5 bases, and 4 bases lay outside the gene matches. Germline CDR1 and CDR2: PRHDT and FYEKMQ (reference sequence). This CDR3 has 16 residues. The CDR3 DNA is TGTGCCAGCAGCCGAGGACTAGCGGGGGGTACAGATACGCAGTATTTT. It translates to CASSRGLAGGTDTQYF. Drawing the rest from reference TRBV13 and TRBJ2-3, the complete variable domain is AAGVIQSPRHLIKEKRETATLKCYPIPRHDTVYWYQQGPGQDPQFLISFYEKMQSDKGSIPDRFSAQQFSDYHSELNMSSLELGDSALYFCASSRGLAGGTDTQYFGPGTRLTVL.

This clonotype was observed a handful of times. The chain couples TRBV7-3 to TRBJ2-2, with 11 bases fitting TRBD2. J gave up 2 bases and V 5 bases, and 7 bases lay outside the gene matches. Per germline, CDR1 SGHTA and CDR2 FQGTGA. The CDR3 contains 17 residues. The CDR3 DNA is TGTGCCAGCAGCGCCGGGACTAGCGGACCTAACACCGGGGAGCTGTTTTTT. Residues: CASSAGTSGPNTGELFF.